The clone carrying this T cell receptor beta chain turned up a few times. The antigen remains unidentified. What was amplified from RNA transcripts were TCR beta CDR3 regions. A first-round RT-PCR of the TCR CDR3 used the HTBI primer set. TCRdb redid the calling of the multiplex PCR reads with MiXCR, one entry per CDR3 protein. The sample has about 500,000 distinct CDR3 sequences; more than 15% are singletons. The data belong to a study of T cells in Graves' hyperthyroidism and ophthalmopathy. Germline V gene lookup returns CDR1 LNHDA and CDR2 SQIVND (reference sequence). The V and J ends lost 3 bases and 5 bases, in that order; junction bases with no gene match: 11. The CDR3 totals 17 residues. Broader study findings: Researchers found most expanded thyroid clonotypes above 0.001 in blood as well.

This rearrangement joins TRBV19 to TRBJ2-1; 9 bases map to TRBD2. The receptor was isolated from a woman under 40 with Graves' ophthalmopathy. Material: blood. The CDR3 nucleotides read TGTGCCAGTAGTATCGATTCAATAGCGGGAGTGCACAATGAGCAGTTCTTC. As protein: CASSIDSIAGVHNEQFF.